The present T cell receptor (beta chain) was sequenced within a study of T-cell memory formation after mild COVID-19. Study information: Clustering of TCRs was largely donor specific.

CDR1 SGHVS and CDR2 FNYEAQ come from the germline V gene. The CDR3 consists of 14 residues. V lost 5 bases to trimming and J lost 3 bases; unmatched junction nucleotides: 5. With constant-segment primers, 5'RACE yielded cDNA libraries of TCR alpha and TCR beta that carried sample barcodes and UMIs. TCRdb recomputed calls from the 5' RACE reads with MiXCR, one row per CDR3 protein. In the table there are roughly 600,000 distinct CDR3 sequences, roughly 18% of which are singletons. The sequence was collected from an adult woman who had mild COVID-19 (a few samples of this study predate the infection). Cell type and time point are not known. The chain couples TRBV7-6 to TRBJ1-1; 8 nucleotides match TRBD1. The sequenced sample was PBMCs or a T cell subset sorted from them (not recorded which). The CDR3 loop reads CASSPGQDHTEAFF. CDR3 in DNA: TGTGCCAGCAGCCCGGGACAGGACCACACTGAAGCTTTCTTT.